These T cell receptor beta chains were read from a single sample in a study of T cells in Graves' hyperthyroidism and ophthalmopathy. TCRdb reprocessed the multiplex PCR reads with MiXCR, giving one entry per CDR3 protein. The table lists approximately 600,000 distinct CDR3 sequences, roughly 15% of them singletons, with about 4.5% in the top ten. Sequencing input: blood. All receptors derive from a woman aged 40-49 years with Graves' ophthalmopathy. The CDR3 runs from the conserved cysteine through the conserved F or W. Fields, in order: CDR3 length, J gene, D gene, V gene, clone size, CDR3 DNA, CDR3 protein. D genes are given only for firm matches. Only part of the rows carry a size: once, few, many, or a class if the clone is expanded.

15 TRBJ1-2 - TRBV5-1 - TGCGCCAGCAGCTTGGGATTAACAGGGCCCCATGGCTACACCTTC CASSLGLTGPHGYTF
15 TRBJ1-6 - TRBV14 few TGTGCCAGCAGCATACTTCCCCCCGCTAATTCACCCCTCCACTTT CASSILPPANSPLHF
17 TRBJ1-3 TRBD1 TRBV28 many TGTGCCAGCAGTCGGGACAGGGCGCATAGCTCTGGAAGCACCATATATTTT CASSRDRAHSSGSTIYF
15 TRBJ1-5 - TRBV6-5 many TGTGCCAGCAGTTACTCGAGGGGGGCTCATCAGCCCCAGCATTTT CASSYSRGAHQPQHF
14 TRBJ2-7 TRBD1 TRBV30 many TGTGCCTGGAACTCGGAGACAGGGGCGTCCGAGCAGTACTTC CAWNSETGASEQYF
15 TRBJ2-7 - TRBV10-2 - TGCGCCAGCAGTGAGGGCGCGGCCCTGACCTACGAGCAGTACTTC CASSEGAALTYEQYF
13 TRBJ2-5 - TRBV7-6 many TGTGCCAGCAGCCCCCCCCATGGGGAGACCCAGTACTTC CASSPPHGETQYF
17 TRBJ2-2 TRBD2 TRBV12-3/TRBV12-4 many TGTGCCAGCAGTTTAGGTGCCACTAGCGGGAGTACCGGGGAGCTGTTTTTT CASSLGATSGSTGELFF
15 TRBJ1-1 - TRBV11-1 many TGTGCCAGCAGCACACCCGGGGCCCCGGGGACTGAAGCTTTCTTT CASSTPGAPGTEAFF
13 TRBJ1-1 - TRBV19 many TGTGCCAGTAGTATAGGAACGAACACTGAAGCTTTCTTT CASSIGTNTEAFF
15 TRBJ1-2 TRBD1 TRBV7-2 few TGTGCCAGCAGCAGCCGGGGACAGGTCCGAGGGGGCTACACCTTC CASSSRGQVRGGYTF
15 TRBJ2-7 TRBD2 TRBV7-9 few TGTGCCAGCAGCTATGGACTAGCGGGAGCAGGGGAGCAGTACTTC CASSYGLAGAGEQYF
16 TRBJ2-2 TRBD2 TRBV12-3/TRBV12-4 many TGTGCCAGCAGTTCGAGGACTAGCGGGAGCACCGGGGAGCTGTTTTTT CASSSRTSGSTGELFF
18 TRBJ2-2 TRBD2 TRBV6-2/TRBV6-3 many TGTGCCAGCAGTTTTGACGTCAGGGACTATACGAACACCGGGGAGCTGTTTTTT CASSFDVRDYTNTGELFF
13 TRBJ2-5 - TRBV20-1 many TGCAGTGCTAGAAGACAGGGAGGGGAGACCCAGTACTTC CSARRQGGETQYF
15 TRBJ2-4 - TRBV20-1 - TGCAGTGCTAGAGATGGGGCGTTAGCCAAAAACATTCAGTACTTC CSARDGALAKNIQYF